This T cell receptor (beta chain) was sequenced for a study of breast tumors, draining lymph nodes, adjacent tissues. General study findings and limits: Tumors had less TCR diversity than lymph nodes, more than nontumor tissue. Most tumor T cells seemingly derive from lymph node, then expand in tumor. Tumor and nontumor repertoires were significantly more similar in luminal-like than in basal-like breast cancer.

TCRdb used MiXCR to reprocess the multiplex PCR reads, holding one entry per CDR3 protein. The sample includes 200,000 or so distinct CDR3 sequences, 30% to 40% of them seen just once. The table lists this clonotype with many counts. Its target is unknown. At one boundary the junction diverges from the germline segment, which might be a read error. Axillary draining lymph nodes of breast cancer patients supplied the node samples. The germline V gene encodes CDR1 LNHNV and CDR2 YYDKDF (reference sequence). This CDR3 contains 12 residues. Sequenced input: axillary lymph node tissue. The chain combines TRBV15 with TRBJ1-4, with D possibly being TRBD1 (5 bases). The sequence came from a female donor with breast cancer. Some clones in this sample may be carry-over from other donors' samples. This chain's CDR3 is CATGREREKLFF. As DNA, the CDR3 is TGTGCCACCGGCAGGGAAAGAGAAAAACTGTTTTTT.